The rows below give T cell receptor beta chains drawn from one sample of a study of blood T cell repertoires in COVID-19. Assay used: immunoSEQ multiplex PCR; TCRdb lists only in-frame clones, some missing. The sample contains about 140,000 clones, roughly 85% of which appear only once. Sequencing was performed on peripheral blood. These TCRs come from a man aged 55 to 70 with acute or convalescent COVID-19. Each CDR3 is given with its conserved first and last residue. Each record gives: J gene, D gene, clone size, V gene, CDR3 DNA, CDR3 protein. A D gene is named only where the DNA matches it firmly. Clone size is given for some rows only: seen once, a few or many times, or a class if the clone is expanded.

>TRBJ2-3|-|-|TRBV18
TGTGCCAGCTCACCACCGCGGAGCGGGAGCACAGATACGCAGTATTTT
CASSPPRSGSTDTQYF
>TRBJ2-3|-|-|TRBV15
TGTGCCACCAGCAGAGGAACAGAGGATACGCAGTATTTT
CATSRGTEDTQYF
>TRBJ2-1|TRBD2|-|TRBV5-1
TGCGCCAGCAGGCCCGGGACTAGCGAGACTTTTCAGTTCTTC
CASRPGTSETFQFF
>TRBJ2-2|-|-|TRBV5-1
TGCGCCAGCAGCTCAACGGGACAAGCATCGAACACCGGGGAGCTGTTTTTT
CASSSTGQASNTGELFF
>TRBJ2-7|-|few|TRBV11-2
TGTGCCAGCAGCTCTGGGCCCTCCTACGAGCAGTACTTC
CASSSGPSYEQYF
>TRBJ1-1|-|few|TRBV10-3
TGTGCCATCAGTCAGGGGAAGACTGAAGCTTTCTTT
CAISQGKTEAFF
>TRBJ1-2|-|-|TRBV24-1
TGTGCCACCAGTGATGCCGGGACCGGGAGGCGCTACACCTTC
CATSDAGTGRRYTF
>TRBJ1-1|-|-|TRBV29-1
TGCAGCGTCCGAGGGCAGATGAACACTGAAGCTTTCTTT
CSVRGQMNTEAFF
>TRBJ1-5|-|-|TRBV12-3/TRBV12-4
TGTGCCAGCACCCTATCCGTAAATCAGCCCCAGCATTTT
CASTLSVNQPQHF
>TRBJ2-2|-|few|TRBV5-1
TGCGCCAGCAGCTTGGGGCGTGGCGGGGCAGCGAACACCGGGGAGCTGTTTTTT
CASSLGRGGAANTGELFF
>TRBJ1-1|TRBD1|-|TRBV2
TGTGCCAGCAGTGCCGACAGGGCTGGGGCTTTCTTT
CASSADRAGAFF
>TRBJ2-2|TRBD2|-|TRBV4-1
TGCGCCAGCAGCCTAGAGCGGGAGGGCCCCACCGGGGAGCTGTTTTTT
CASSLEREGPTGELFF
>TRBJ2-5|-|-|TRBV14
TGTGCCAGCAGCCGGGGACTGCAAGAGACCCAGTACTTC
CASSRGLQETQYF
>TRBJ1-2|-|-|TRBV7-2
TGTGCCAGCAGCTTACGCGCCCGCTATGGCTACACCTTC
CASSLRARYGYTF
>TRBJ1-2|TRBD1|once|TRBV5-4
TGTGCCAGCAGTGCGACAGGGGTGGATGGCTACACCTTC
CASSATGVDGYTF
>TRBJ1-1|-|-|TRBV27
TGTGCCAGCAGCCTCCGGGGGTTGAACACTGAAGCTTTCTTT
CASSLRGLNTEAFF
>TRBJ2-1|-|-|TRBV5-1
TGCGCCAGCAGCTTGGCGATAGGAGGGTCCTACAATGAGCAGTTCTTC
CASSLAIGGSYNEQFF
>TRBJ2-1|TRBD2|many|TRBV15
TGTGCCACCGGGACGGCGGGAGTATCCAATGAGCAGTTCTTC
CATGTAGVSNEQFF
>TRBJ2-5|TRBD2|-|TRBV29-1
TGCAGCGTTGAGCTAGCGGGTGGGGAGACCCAGTACTTC
CSVELAGGETQYF
>TRBJ1-1|-|-|TRBV28
TGTGCCAGCAGTTTTAACGGGAACACTGAAGCTTTCTTT
CASSFNGNTEAFF
>TRBJ2-1|TRBD1|medium-sized|TRBV18
TGTGCCAGCTCACCACCGACAGGGAGAAGGGACAATGAGCAGTTCTTC
CASSPPTGRRDNEQFF
>TRBJ1-2|-|-|TRBV7-9
TGTGCCAGCAGCTCATTATCAGTGCCTAACTATGGCTACACCTTC
CASSSLSVPNYGYTF
>TRBJ1-1|TRBD1|-|TRBV4-3
TGCGCCAGCAGCCAACCCACGGACAGGGGGAACACTGAAGCTTTCTTT
CASSQPTDRGNTEAFF
>TRBJ1-1|-|-|TRBV5-1
TGCGCCAGCAGCCCTGGAGACAGGATGAACACTGAAGCTTTCTTT
CASSPGDRMNTEAFF
>TRBJ2-1|TRBD2|-|TRBV5-5
TGTGCCAGCAGCTCTCTAGCGGGAGTGAGGGATGAGCAGTTCTTC
CASSSLAGVRDEQFF
>TRBJ1-1|-|few|TRBV18
TGTGCCAGCTCACCGGAGGGCCGGTTAACTGAAGCTTTCTTT
CASSPEGRLTEAFF
>TRBJ1-2|-|-|TRBV7-9
TGTGCCAGCAGCTTATCCGGAGGGGATCGCTATGGCTACACCTTC
CASSLSGGDRYGYTF
>TRBJ2-1|-|-|TRBV24-1
TGTGCCACCAGTGATGCCGGGATTACCTACAATGAGCAGTTCTTC
CATSDAGITYNEQFF
>TRBJ2-7|TRBD2|-|TRBV11-2
TGTGCCAGCAGCTCTCGACTAGCGGGAGGGGTGTCCTCCTACGAGCAGTACTTC
CASSSRLAGGVSSYEQYF
>TRBJ1-2|TRBD1|-|TRBV15
TGTGCCACCAGCAGATTTTTATCAGGGGGCGGCTATGGCTACACCTTC
CATSRFLSGGGYGYTF
>TRBJ1-1|-|few|TRBV6-6
TGTGCCAGCAGATTACCAGGGGTCAACACTGAAGCTTTCTTT
CASRLPGVNTEAFF
>TRBJ2-1|-|-|TRBV5-5
TGTGCCAGCAGCTTGGTCAGGAGGGACAATGAGCAGTTCTTC
CASSLVRRDNEQFF
>TRBJ2-1|TRBD2|-|TRBV27
TGTGCCAGCAGGGGACTAGCGGCCTACAATGAGCAGTTCTTC
CASRGLAAYNEQFF
>TRBJ2-7|-|-|TRBV11-2
TGTGCCAGCAGCCCCTTTCGGGATATCGAGCAGTACTTC
CASSPFRDIEQYF
>TRBJ2-5|-|few|TRBV9
TGTGCCAGCAGCGTAGGTGGAGCGGGCCAAGAGACCCAGTACTTC
CASSVGGAGQETQYF
>TRBJ1-5|-|few|TRBV27
TGTGCCAGCAGTTTGGCAGGCGCTAATCAGCCCCAGCATTTT
CASSLAGANQPQHF
>TRBJ2-7|TRBD2|many|TRBV2
TGTGCCAGCAGAGAGGGACAGATCAGTAGCGGGAGGCCAGACGAGCAGTACTTC
CASREGQISSGRPDEQYF
>TRBJ1-1|-|-|TRBV28
TGTGCCAGCAGTCCCCCCTTCCCGAACACTGAAGCTTTCTTT
CASSPPFPNTEAFF
>TRBJ1-6|-|-|TRBV27
TGTGCCAGCAGTTTAGATGGGGGCTTCTCCTATAATTCACCCCTCCACTTT
CASSLDGGFSYNSPLHF
>TRBJ1-2|-|-|TRBV6-5
TGTGCCAGCAGCCCGTTGGGGAGAGGCTATGGCTACACCTTC
CASSPLGRGYGYTF
>TRBJ1-5|TRBD1|-|TRBV7-2
TGTGCCAGCAGTCCACGACAGGGACAGCCCCAGCATTTT
CASSPRQGQPQHF
>TRBJ1-2|TRBD1|-|TRBV3-1/TRBV3-2
TGTGCCAGCAGCCTACCGGGACAGGGATCAGGCTACACCTTC
CASSLPGQGSGYTF
>TRBJ1-5|-|once|TRBV19
TGTGCCAGTAGAGGGCAGGGATTTCAGCCCCAGCATTTT
CASRGQGFQPQHF
>TRBJ1-4|-|-|TRBV4-2
TGTGCCAGCAGCCAAGGACAGTCCGAAAAACTGTTTTTT
CASSQGQSEKLFF
>TRBJ2-2|-|-|TRBV5-1
TGCGCCAGCAGCCCTCAGGGCGCGGCTTTTGTAAGCACCGGGGAGCTGTTTTTT
CASSPQGAAFVSTGELFF
>TRBJ1-5|-|-|TRBV21-1
TGTGCCAGCAGCCCTCCCGGGACAGGGTTTGATAGCAATCAGCCCCAGCATTTT
CASSPPGTGFDSNQPQHF
>TRBJ1-5|TRBD1|few|TRBV19
TGTGCCAGTAGTATGGGGCAGGGGGACAATCAGCCCCAGCATTTT
CASSMGQGDNQPQHF
>TRBJ2-3|-|-|TRBV30
TGTGCCTGGAGTGTACACGGGTTGGCCACGGATACGCAGTATTTT
CAWSVHGLATDTQYF
>TRBJ2-7|TRBD2|few|TRBV4-3
TGCGCCAGCAGCCAATCTCACGAGGCTAGCGGCCGCTACGAGCAGTACTTC
CASSQSHEASGRYEQYF
>TRBJ2-1|TRBD2|-|TRBV6-1
TGTGCCAGCAGTGACGTAGCGGGAACCTACAATGAGCAGTTCTTC
CASSDVAGTYNEQFF
>TRBJ1-1|-|-|TRBV4-3
TGCGCCAGCAGCCTGTTCGGGAGGAACACTGAAGCTTTCTTT
CASSLFGRNTEAFF
>TRBJ1-2|-|-|TRBV29-1
TGCAGCGTTGACCCGGGATACTATGGCTACACCTTC
CSVDPGYYGYTF